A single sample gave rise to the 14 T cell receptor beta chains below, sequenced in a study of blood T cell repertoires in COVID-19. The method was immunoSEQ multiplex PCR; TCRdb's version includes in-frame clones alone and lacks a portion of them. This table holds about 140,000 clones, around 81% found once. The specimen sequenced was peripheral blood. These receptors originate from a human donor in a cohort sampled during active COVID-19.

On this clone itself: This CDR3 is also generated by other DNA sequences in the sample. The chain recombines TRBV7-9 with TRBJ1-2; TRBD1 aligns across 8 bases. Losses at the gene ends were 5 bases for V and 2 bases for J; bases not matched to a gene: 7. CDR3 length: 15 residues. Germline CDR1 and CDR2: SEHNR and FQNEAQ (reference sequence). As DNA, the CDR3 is TGTGCCAGCAGCAAAGAGGACAGGGTAAACTATGGCTACACCTTC. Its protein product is CASSKEDRVNYGYTF.

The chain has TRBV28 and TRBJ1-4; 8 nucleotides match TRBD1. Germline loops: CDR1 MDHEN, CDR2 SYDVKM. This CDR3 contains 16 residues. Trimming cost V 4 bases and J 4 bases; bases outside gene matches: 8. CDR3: CASSSTGGVLNEKLFF. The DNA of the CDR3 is TGTGCCAGCAGTTCCACAGGGGGGGTCCTTAATGAAAAACTGTTTTTT.

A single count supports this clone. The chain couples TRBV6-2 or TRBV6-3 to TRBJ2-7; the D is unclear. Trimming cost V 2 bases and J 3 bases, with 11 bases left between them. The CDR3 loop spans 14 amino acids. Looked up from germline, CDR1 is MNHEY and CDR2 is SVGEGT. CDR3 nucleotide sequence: TGTGCCAGCAGTTACGGTGGCCAGTACTACGAGCAGTACTTC. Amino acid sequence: CASSYGGQYYEQYF.

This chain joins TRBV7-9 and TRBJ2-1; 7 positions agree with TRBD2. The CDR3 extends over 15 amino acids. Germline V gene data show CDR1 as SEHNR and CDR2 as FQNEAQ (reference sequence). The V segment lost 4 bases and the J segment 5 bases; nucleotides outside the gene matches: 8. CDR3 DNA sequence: TGTGCCAGCAGCTACCGTACTAGCGCCGACAATGAGCAGTTCTTC. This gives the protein CASSYRTSADNEQFF.

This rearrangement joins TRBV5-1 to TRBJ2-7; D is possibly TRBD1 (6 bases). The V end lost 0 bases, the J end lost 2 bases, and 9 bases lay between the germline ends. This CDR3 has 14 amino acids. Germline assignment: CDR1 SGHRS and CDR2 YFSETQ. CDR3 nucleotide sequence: TGCGCCAGCAGCTTGGCAGGGGACGCCTACGAGCAGTACTTC. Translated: CASSLAGDAYEQYF.

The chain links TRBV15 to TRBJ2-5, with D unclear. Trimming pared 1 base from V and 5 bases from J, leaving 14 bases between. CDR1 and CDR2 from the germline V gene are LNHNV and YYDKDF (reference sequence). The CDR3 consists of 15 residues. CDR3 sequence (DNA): TGTGCCACCAGCAGAGGGCCAGGTGAAGAGGAGACCCAGTACTTC. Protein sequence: CATSRGPGEEETQYF.

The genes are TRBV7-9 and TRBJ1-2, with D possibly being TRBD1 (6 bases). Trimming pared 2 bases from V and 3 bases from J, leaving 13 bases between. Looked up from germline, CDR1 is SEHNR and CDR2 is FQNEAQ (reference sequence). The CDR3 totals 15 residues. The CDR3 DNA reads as TGTGCCAGCAGCTTACCCCCTACAGGGCACTATGGCTACACCTTC. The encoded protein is CASSLPPTGHYGYTF.

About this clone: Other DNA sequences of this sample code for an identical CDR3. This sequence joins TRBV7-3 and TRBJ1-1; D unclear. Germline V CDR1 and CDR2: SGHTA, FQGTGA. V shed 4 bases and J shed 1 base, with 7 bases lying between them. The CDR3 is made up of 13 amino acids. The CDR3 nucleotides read TGTGCCAGCAGCTATGGCGGGAACACTGAAGCTTTCTTT. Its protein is CASSYGGNTEAFF.

CDR3 protein: CASSPTGDAFSEQFF. In DNA form, the CDR3 reads TGCGCCAGCAGCCCCACAGGGGACGCTTTCAGTGAGCAGTTCTTC. This chain connects TRBV5-1 to TRBJ2-1; 7 bases line up with TRBD1. V lost 4 bases, J lost 9 bases, and 13 bases stayed unmatched. Germline V gene lookup returns CDR1 SGHRS and CDR2 YFSETQ. The CDR3 runs to 15 residues. Drawing the rest from reference TRBV5-1 and TRBJ2-1, the complete variable domain is KAGVTQTPRYLIKTRGQQVTLSCSPISGHRSVSWYQQTPGQGLQFLFEYFSETQRNKGNFPGRFSGRQFSNSRSEMNVSTLELGDSALYLCASSPTGDAFSEQFFGPGTRLTVL.

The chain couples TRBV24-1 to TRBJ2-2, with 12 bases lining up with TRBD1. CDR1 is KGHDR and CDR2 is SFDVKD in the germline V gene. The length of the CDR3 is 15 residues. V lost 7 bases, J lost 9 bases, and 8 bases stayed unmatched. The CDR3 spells CATSPRDRGRRELFF. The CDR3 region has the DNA TGTGCCACCAGCCCCCGGGACAGGGGGCGCCGGGAGCTGTTTTTT.

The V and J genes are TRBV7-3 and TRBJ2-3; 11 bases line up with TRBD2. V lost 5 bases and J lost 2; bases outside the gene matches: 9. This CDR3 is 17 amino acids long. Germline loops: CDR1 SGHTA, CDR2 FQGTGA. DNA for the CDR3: TGTGCCAGCAGCCTTAGCGGGACTAGCGGCCTCACAGATACGCAGTATTTT. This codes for CASSLSGTSGLTDTQYF.

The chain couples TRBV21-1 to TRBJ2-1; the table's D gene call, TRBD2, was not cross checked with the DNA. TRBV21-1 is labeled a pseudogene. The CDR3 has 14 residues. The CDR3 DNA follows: TGTGCCAGCATTGGTACTAGCAAATACAATGAGCAGTTCTTC. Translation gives CASIGTSKYNEQFF.

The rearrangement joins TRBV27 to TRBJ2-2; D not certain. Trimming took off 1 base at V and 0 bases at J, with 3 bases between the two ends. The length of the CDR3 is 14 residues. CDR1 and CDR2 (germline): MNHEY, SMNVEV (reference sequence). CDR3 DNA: TGTGCCAGCAGTTTATACACGAACACCGGGGAGCTGTTTTTT. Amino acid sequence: CASSLYTNTGELFF.

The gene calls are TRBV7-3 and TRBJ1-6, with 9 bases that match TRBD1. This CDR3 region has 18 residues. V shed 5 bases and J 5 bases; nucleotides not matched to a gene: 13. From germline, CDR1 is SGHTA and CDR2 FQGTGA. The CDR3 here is CASSRTTGTGRNNSPLHF. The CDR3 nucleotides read TGTGCCAGCAGCCGGACAACCGGGACAGGGAGGAATAATTCACCCCTCCACTTT.